Shown below are 8 T cell receptor beta chains from a single sample sequenced in a study of vaccination and CD4 T cells after COVID-19. Indicated treatment: roughly ten-day PBMC culture with coronavirus spike peptide pools or control peptides (ViraFEST assay). An Oncomine TCR Beta short-read assay was used to sequence the DNA from cultured CD4+ T cells. Each CDR3 protein gets one entry after TCRdb re-called the PCR reads with MiXCR. Of some 25,000 distinct CDR3 sequences listed, approximately 37% are singletons. Their antigens are not known. Sequencing was done on a sample of CD4+ T cells from blood, cultured in vitro. The receptors were sampled from a human donor who had recovered from COVID-19.

This rearrangement joins TRBV20-1 to TRBJ2-7; TRBD1 or TRBD2 may be the D gene (5 bases each). V lost 0 bases to trimming and J lost 6 bases, with 18 bases between them. Germline V gene sequence: CDR1 DFQATT, CDR2 SNEGSKA (reference sequence). This CDR3 comprises 15 residues. CDR3 in amino acids: CSARDPIGARVEQYF. The CDR3 nucleotides read TGCAGTGCTAGAGATCCCATCGGGGCTCGGGTCGAGCAGTACTTC.

This clonotype came up a few times. The gene calls are TRBV6-5 and TRBJ1-5; D is possibly TRBD1 (5 bases). This CDR3 has 13 residues. Germline-derived CDR1 and CDR2 are MNHEY and SVGAGI. V was pared by 3 bases and J by 6 bases, with 9 bases between. CDR3 amino acids: CASSYDRTQPQHF. The CDR3 DNA is TGTGCCAGCAGTTATGACAGAACTCAGCCCCAGCATTTT.

This clonotype was counted between two and nine times. V gene TRBV6-5 combines with J gene TRBJ2-1; 11 bases are a match to TRBD1. The CDR3 loop spans 21 amino acids. The junction had 18 bases not matched to a gene; V was cut back by 4 bases and J by 1 base. Germline values: CDR1 MNHEY, CDR2 SVGAGI. DNA for the CDR3: TGTGCCAGCAGTTTTCCCCTTACCGGGACAGGGGGACCCTCATCCTACAATGAGCAGTTCTTC. As protein: CASSFPLTGTGGPSSYNEQFF.

V usage is TRBV2 and J usage is TRBJ1-6; the D is unclear. The germline V and J ends were trimmed by 7 bases and 5 bases, with 9 bases remaining between them. Germline-derived CDR1 and CDR2 are SNHLY and FYNNEI. The CDR3 sequence is 13 residues long. The CDR3 loop is CASNPEHNSPLHF. In DNA, the CDR3 is TGTGCCAGCAACCCTGAACATAATTCACCCCTCCACTTT.

The chain has TRBV10-1 and TRBJ2-4; TRBD1 is a possible D gene (6 bases). V was pared by 0 bases and J by 3 bases, with 9 bases between. Germline CDR1 reads WNHNN; CDR2 reads SYGVQD (reference sequence). The CDR3 is 15 amino acids. The CDR3, as DNA: TGCGCCAGCAGTGAGTCGAAAGGGGGCAAAAACATTCAGTACTTC. Amino acids: CASSESKGGKNIQYF.

This clonotype was detected a few times. The chain uses TRBV7-2 and TRBJ2-3; D gene ambiguous. The CDR3 runs to 14 residues. V gave up 5 bases and J gave up 0 bases, with 9 bases separating them. CDR1 is SGHTA and CDR2 is FQGNSA in the germline V gene. DNA for the CDR3: TGTGCCAGCAGCCTAGGACCCAGCACAGATACGCAGTATTTT. This translates into CASSLGPSTDTQYF.

This sequence joins TRBV27 and TRBJ1-5; the D gene is possibly TRBD1 (6 bases). The V end was cut by 4 bases, the J end by 2 bases, with 15 bases between. CDR1 is MNHEY and CDR2 is SMNVEV in the germline V gene (reference sequence). The CDR3 is 16 residues long. CDR3 amino acids: CASSSRRGEGNQPQHF. CDR3 DNA sequence: TGTGCCAGCAGTTCCCGAAGGGGGGAAGGCAATCAGCCCCAGCATTTT.

V gene TRBV25-1 combines with J gene TRBJ2-3; no clear D. Looked up from germline, CDR1 is MGHDK and CDR2 is SYGVNS. The CDR3 is made up of 15 amino acids. Trimming pared 3 bases from V and 4 bases from J, leaving 14 bases between. The CDR3 spells CASSDPPQSADTQYF. The DNA for the CDR3 is TGTGCCAGCAGTGACCCGCCCCAGTCGGCAGATACGCAGTATTTT.